A selection of T cell receptor beta chains follows, all from one sample in a study of tumor and adjacent non-tumor tissue in lung cancer. TCRdb reprocessed the multiplex PCR reads with MiXCR, giving one entry per CDR3 protein. Among 70,000 to 90,000 distinct CDR3 sequences listed, roughly 80% were seen once. The sample was distant non-tumor lung tissue. These receptors were collected from a man between 60 and 75 years old with non-small cell lung cancer. The CDR3 runs from the conserved cysteine through the conserved F or W. The order of the fields is D gene, J gene, clone size, V gene, CDR3 protein, CDR3 DNA. D genes are given only for firm matches. Not every row has a clone size; where given, it reads once, few, many or a size class.

D: NA
J: TRBJ1-1
size: NA
V: TRBV11-3
CDR3: CASSLTPNLYGRNAEVFF
DNA: TGTGCCAGCAGCTTAACGCCGAATCTGTATGGTCGGAACGCTGAGGTTTTCTTT

D: NA
J: TRBJ2-6
size: NA
V: TRBV5-4
CDR3: CASNPGVGPPSGANLLTF
DNA: TGTGCCAGCAACCCTGGCGTGGGGCCTCCCTCTGGGGCCAACCTCCTGACTTTC

D: NA
J: TRBJ2-7
size: NA
V: TRBV20-1
CDR3: CSAASGAVGTYEQYF
DNA: TGCAGTGCCGCTTCAGGGGCAGTCGGAACCTACGAGCAGTACTTC

D: TRBD2
J: TRBJ2-1
size: NA
V: TRBV6-2/TRBV6-3
CDR3: CASNSVTSGIDNEQFF
DNA: TGTGCCAGCAATTCCGTGACTAGCGGGATAGACAATGAACAGTTCTTC

D: TRBD2
J: TRBJ2-1
size: NA
V: TRBV6-2/TRBV6-3
CDR3: CASRKGSGRRVNEQFF
DNA: TGTGCCAGCAGGAAGGGGAGCGGGAGACGGGTCAATGAGCAGTTCTTT

D: NA
J: TRBJ2-5
size: NA
V: TRBV6-5
CDR3: CANSRDNVQETQYF
DNA: TGTGCCAACAGCAGGGACAACGTCCAAGAGACCCAGTACTTC

D: NA
J: TRBJ2-1
size: NA
V: TRBV11-3
CDR3: CVSSLDRLGGVGSEQFF
DNA: TGTGTCAGCAGCTTAGATCGACTAGGGGGAGTAGGTAGTGAGCAGTTCTTC

D: NA
J: TRBJ2-3
size: NA
V: TRBV12-3/TRBV12-4
CDR3: CASRRFWGLESDTQYF
DNA: TGTGCCAGCAGACGCTTTTGGGGCCTGGAGTCAGATACACAGTATTTT

D: TRBD2
J: TRBJ2-3
size: NA
V: TRBV6-2/TRBV6-3
CDR3: CASSYQPGGSNTQYF
DNA: TGTGCCAGCAGTTACCAACCGGGAGGATCGAACACGCAGTATTTT

D: TRBD1
J: TRBJ1-1
size: NA
V: TRBV11-1
CDR3: CASSLGWDRLGYQAFF
DNA: TGTGCCAGCAGTTTAGGCTGGGACAGGCTGGGCTACCAAGCTTTCTTT

D: NA
J: TRBJ2-3
size: NA
V: TRBV4-2
CDR3: CASSQGAVVADTQYF
DNA: TGTGCCAGCAGCCAAGGCGCCGTTGTCGCAGATACGCAGTATTTT

D: NA
J: TRBJ2-1
size: many
V: TRBV12-3/TRBV12-4
CDR3: CASNDWHEQFF
DNA: TGTGCCAGCAACGACTGGCATGAGCAGTTCTTC

D: TRBD1
J: TRBJ2-5
size: NA
V: TRBV11-2
CDR3: CTSSPMMRGPKETQYF
DNA: TGTACCAGCAGCCCCATGATGAGGGGGCCAAAGGAGACCCAGTACTTC

D: TRBD2
J: TRBJ2-1
size: NA
V: TRBV20-1
CDR3: CSAIPTSGGANEQLF
DNA: TGCAGTGCTATCCCGACTAGCGGGGGGGCCAATGAGCAGTTATTC

D: TRBD2
J: TRBJ2-1
size: NA
V: TRBV5-4
CDR3: CASSLPVTGTSGGANEQFF
DNA: TGTGCTAGCAGTCTACCCGTGACCGGGACTAGCGGGGGGGCCAATGAGCAGTTCTTC

D: TRBD2
J: TRBJ2-3
size: NA
V: TRBV6-5
CDR3: CASSYSILAGEHTDTQYF
DNA: TGTGCAAGCAGTTACTCGATCCTCGCGGGGGAACACACAGATACGCAGTATTTT

D: NA
J: TRBJ1-1
size: NA
V: TRBV20-1
CDR3: CSATLGVLNTEVIF
DNA: TGCAGTGCTACCCTAGGGGTGTTGAACACTGAAGTTATCTTT

D: NA
J: TRBJ2-7
size: NA
V: TRBV11-2
CDR3: CASSLASLSYVRYF
DNA: TGTGCCAGCAGCTTAGCATCTCTCTCCTACGTGCGGTACTTC

D: NA
J: TRBJ1-3
size: few
V: TRBV20-1
CDR3: CSARDSGPGNIIYF
DNA: TGCAGTGCTAGAGATTCAGGGCCTGGAAACATCATATATTTT

D: NA
J: TRBJ1-1
size: NA
V: TRBV5-6
CDR3: CTRSLLQGSETFF
DNA: TGTACCAGGAGCTTGCTTCAGGGCAGTGAAACTTTCTTT